Listed below are T cell receptor beta chains from one sample, sequenced in a study of blood T cells in healthy people across ages. TCRdb fed the 5' RACE reads into MiXCR, producing one record per CDR3 protein. The table lists more than 900,000 distinct CDR3 sequences, about 27% of them singletons. This sample was shared with a second study, whose subject was T cells of mothers and their children.

Source material: blood. All receptors derive from a woman aged 40 to 50 in good health. Each CDR3 is given with its conserved first and last residue. A D gene is named only where the DNA matches it firmly. Expanded clones get a size class; other rows say once, few or many, or leave the size out.

>16|TRBJ2-2|TRBV4-3|NA|TRBD1
TGCGCCAGCAGCCAAGACCTGACAGGGCACACCGGGGAGCTGTTTTTT
CASSQDLTGHTGELFF
>16|TRBJ2-1|TRBV7-2|NA|TRBD1
TGTGCCAGCAGCTCACGAGGACAGGCGGTCTACAATGAGCAGTTCTTC
CASSSRGQAVYNEQFF
>16|TRBJ2-4|TRBV28|many|TRBD2
TGTGCCAGCAGTTCCGGGGGGACGGAGGCCAAAAACATTCAGTACTTC
CASSSGGTEAKNIQYF
>15|TRBJ1-1|TRBV6-1|few|NA
TGTGCCAGCAGTGATCAGGGCCGCTCGGGCACTGAAGCTTTCTTT
CASSDQGRSGTEAFF
>15|TRBJ1-1|TRBV7-9|few|TRBD1
TGTGCCAGCAGCTTAGGGCAGGGGGCGGACACTGAAGCTTTCTTT
CASSLGQGADTEAFF
>13|TRBJ1-1|TRBV5-1|NA|NA
TGCGCCAGCAGCTTTGAGACAAACACTGAAGCTTTCTTT
CASSFETNTEAFF
>14|TRBJ2-5|TRBV6-1|many|NA
TGTGCCAGCAGTGGTTACGGGGCACAAGAGACCCAGTACTTC
CASSGYGAQETQYF
>13|TRBJ1-2|TRBV6-5|many|NA
TGTGCCAGCTCGGGGGGGGCTAACTATGGCTACACCTTC
CASSGGANYGYTF
>15|TRBJ1-5|TRBV6-1|NA|TRBD1
TGTGCCAGTGTATCCAGGGGGTCGAGCAATCAGCCCCAGCATTTT
CASVSRGSSNQPQHF
>14|TRBJ2-7|TRBV6-5|NA|TRBD1
TGTGCCAGCACCCGAACGACAGGGGATGACGAGCAGTACTTC
CASTRTTGDDEQYF
>15|TRBJ1-2|TRBV2|NA|TRBD1
TGTGCCAGCAGTCGACAGGGATCGGCTAACTATGGCTACATCTTC
CASSRQGSANYGYIF
>16|TRBJ1-2|TRBV7-9|NA|NA
TGTGCCAGCAGCTTCGGAGACAGGCGAGAGAACTATGGCTACACCTTC
CASSFGDRRENYGYTF
>16|TRBJ2-1|TRBV11-2|few|TRBD2
TGTGCCAGCAGCTTAGAACTGGCGGGGGAGTACAATGAGCAGTTCTTC
CASSLELAGEYNEQFF
>14|TRBJ1-1|TRBV7-2|NA|NA
TGTGCCAGCAGCTTAGGGCCAGGGCGGACTGAAGCTTTCTTT
CASSLGPGRTEAFF
>19|TRBJ2-5|TRBV3-1|NA|TRBD2
TGTGCCAGCAGCCTTTCAAGGCATGCGGGACTAGCGGGACAAGAGACCCAGTACTTC
CASSLSRHAGLAGQETQYF
>13|TRBJ2-7|TRBV28|few|NA
TGTGCGACTTTGGCAGGGGTCTCCTACGAGCAGTACTTC
CATLAGVSYEQYF
>14|TRBJ2-4|TRBV2|NA|NA
TGTGCCAGCAGCGAAGCGCGCAGGGGCAGCATTCAGTACTTC
CASSEARRGSIQYF
>15|TRBJ2-1|TRBV3-1|NA|NA
TGTGCCAGCAGCCAAGATGATCTTACCGGCAATGAGCAGTTCTTC
CASSQDDLTGNEQFF
>13|TRBJ2-1|TRBV10-3|few|TRBD1
TGTGCCATCAGTGGGGACAGGGACTACGAGCAGTTCTTC
CAISGDRDYEQFF
>17|TRBJ1-4|TRBV7-8|NA|TRBD1
TGTGCCAGCAGCTTATCGACCGGGACAGTCAAAAATAAAAAACTGTTTTTT
CASSLSTGTVKNKKLFF
>17|TRBJ2-3|TRBV9|few|TRBD2
TGTGCCAGCAGCGCTCGAGCGGGGGGGGGCCGCACAGATACGCAGTATTTT
CASSARAGGGRTDTQYF
>15|TRBJ2-1|TRBV10-2|NA|TRBD2
TGTGCCAGCACCCTAAGCGGGGGGGCCTACAATGAGCAGTTCTTC
CASTLSGGAYNEQFF
>16|TRBJ2-7|TRBV6-2/TRBV6-3|many|NA
TGTGCCAGCAGTTACGGCGTGGCAGGGTTGTCCTACGAGCAGTACTTC
CASSYGVAGLSYEQYF
>14|TRBJ1-2|TRBV5-5|many|TRBD1
TGTGCCAGCAGACCGGGACAGGGGGCATATGGCTACACCTTC
CASRPGQGAYGYTF